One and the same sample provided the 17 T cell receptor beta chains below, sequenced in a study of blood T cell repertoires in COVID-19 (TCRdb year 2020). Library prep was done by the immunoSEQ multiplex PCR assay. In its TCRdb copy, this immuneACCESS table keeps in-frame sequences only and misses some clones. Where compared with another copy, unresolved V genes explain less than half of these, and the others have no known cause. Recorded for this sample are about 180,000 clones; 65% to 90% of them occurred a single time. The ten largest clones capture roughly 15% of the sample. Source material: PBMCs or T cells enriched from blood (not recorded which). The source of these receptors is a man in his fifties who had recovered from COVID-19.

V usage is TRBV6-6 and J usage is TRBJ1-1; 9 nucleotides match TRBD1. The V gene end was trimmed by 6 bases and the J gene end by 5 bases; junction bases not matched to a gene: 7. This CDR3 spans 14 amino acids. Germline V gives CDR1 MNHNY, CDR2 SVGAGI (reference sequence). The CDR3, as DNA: TGTGCCAGCAGGCAACAGGGGGCTGGGACTGAAGCTTTCTTT. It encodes CASRQQGAGTEAFF.

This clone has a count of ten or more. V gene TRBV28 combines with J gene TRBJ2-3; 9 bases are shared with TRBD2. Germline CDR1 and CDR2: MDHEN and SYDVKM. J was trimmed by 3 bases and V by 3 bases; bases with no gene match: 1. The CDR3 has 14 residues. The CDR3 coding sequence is TGTGCCAGCAGTTTCCTAGCGGGGACAGATACGCAGTATTTT. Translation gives CASSFLAGTDTQYF.

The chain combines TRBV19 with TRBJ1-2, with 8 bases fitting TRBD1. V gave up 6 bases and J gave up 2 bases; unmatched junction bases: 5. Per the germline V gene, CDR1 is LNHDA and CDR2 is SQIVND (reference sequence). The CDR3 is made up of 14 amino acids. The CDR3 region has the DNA TGTGCCAGTAGCAAGACAGGGGTCAACTATGGCTACACCTTC. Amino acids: CASSKTGVNYGYTF.

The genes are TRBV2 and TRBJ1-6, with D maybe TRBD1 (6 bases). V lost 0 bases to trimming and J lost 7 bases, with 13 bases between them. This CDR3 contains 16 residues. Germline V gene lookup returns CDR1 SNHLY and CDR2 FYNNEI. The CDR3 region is CASSEARQVPNSPLHF. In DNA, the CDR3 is TGTGCCAGCAGTGAAGCAAGACAGGTCCCAAATTCACCCCTCCACTTT.

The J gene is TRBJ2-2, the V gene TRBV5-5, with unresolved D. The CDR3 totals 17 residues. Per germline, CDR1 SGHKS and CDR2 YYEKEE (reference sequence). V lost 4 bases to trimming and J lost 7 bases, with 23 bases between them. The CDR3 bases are TGTGCCAGCAGCCCCGACCACGGAAGGAGTCAATACGGGGAGCTGTTTTTT. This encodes CASSPDHGRSQYGELFF.

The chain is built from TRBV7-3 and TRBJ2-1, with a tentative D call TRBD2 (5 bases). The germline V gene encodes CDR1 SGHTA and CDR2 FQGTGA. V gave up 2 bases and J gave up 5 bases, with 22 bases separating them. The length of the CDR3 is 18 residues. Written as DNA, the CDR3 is TGTGCCAGCAGCTTAGTTCTCCGTGCTGGCGGGTTGGACAATGAGCAGTTCTTC. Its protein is CASSLVLRAGGLDNEQFF.

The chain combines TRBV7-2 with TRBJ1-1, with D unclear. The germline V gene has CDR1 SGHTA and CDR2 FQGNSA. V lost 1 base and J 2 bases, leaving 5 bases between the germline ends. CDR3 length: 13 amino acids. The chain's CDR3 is CASSLVINTEAFF. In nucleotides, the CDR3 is TGTGCCAGCAGCTTAGTCATTAACACTGAAGCTTTCTTT.

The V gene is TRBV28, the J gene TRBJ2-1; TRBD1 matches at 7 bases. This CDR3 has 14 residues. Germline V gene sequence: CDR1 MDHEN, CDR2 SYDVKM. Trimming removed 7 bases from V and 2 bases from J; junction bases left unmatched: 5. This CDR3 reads CASKLQGPYNEQFF. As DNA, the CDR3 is TGTGCCAGCAAACTACAGGGGCCCTACAATGAGCAGTTCTTC.

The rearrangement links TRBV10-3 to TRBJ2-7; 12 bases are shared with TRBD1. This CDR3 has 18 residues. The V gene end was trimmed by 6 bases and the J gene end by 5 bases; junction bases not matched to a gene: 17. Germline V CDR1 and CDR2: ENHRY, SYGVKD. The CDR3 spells CAISKAVPGQGADHEQYF. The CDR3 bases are TGTGCCATCAGCAAAGCAGTCCCGGGACAGGGGGCGGACCACGAGCAGTACTTC.

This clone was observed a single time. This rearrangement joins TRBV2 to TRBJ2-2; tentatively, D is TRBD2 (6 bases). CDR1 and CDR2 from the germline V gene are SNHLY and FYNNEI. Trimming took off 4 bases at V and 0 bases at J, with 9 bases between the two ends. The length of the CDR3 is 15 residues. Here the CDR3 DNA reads TGTGCCAGCAGTGCGGGGGTCACGAACACCGGGGAGCTGTTTTTT. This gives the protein CASSAGVTNTGELFF.

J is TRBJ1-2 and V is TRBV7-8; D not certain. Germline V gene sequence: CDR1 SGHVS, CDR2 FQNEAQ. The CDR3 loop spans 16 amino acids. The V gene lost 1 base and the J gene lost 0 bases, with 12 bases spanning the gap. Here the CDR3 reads CASSLVGSGANYGYTF. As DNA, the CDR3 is TGTGCCAGCAGCTTAGTAGGCAGCGGAGCTAACTATGGCTACACCTTC.

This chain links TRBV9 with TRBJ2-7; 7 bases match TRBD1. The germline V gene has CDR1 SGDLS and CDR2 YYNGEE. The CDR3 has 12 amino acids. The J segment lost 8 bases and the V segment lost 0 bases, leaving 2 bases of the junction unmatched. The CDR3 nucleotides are TGTGCCAGCAGCGTAGAAGGGGGCAAGCAGTACTTC. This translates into CASSVEGGKQYF.

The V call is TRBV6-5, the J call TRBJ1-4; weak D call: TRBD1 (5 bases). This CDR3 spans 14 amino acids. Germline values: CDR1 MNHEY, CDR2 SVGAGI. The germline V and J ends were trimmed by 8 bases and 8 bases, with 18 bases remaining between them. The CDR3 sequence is CASVGLGFGEKLFF. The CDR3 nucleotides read TGTGCCAGCGTGGGGCTTGGGTTTGGCGAAAAACTGTTTTTT.

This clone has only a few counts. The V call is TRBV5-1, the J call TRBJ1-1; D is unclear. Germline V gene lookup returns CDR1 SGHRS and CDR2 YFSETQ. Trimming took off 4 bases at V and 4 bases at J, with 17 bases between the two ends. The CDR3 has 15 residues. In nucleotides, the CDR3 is TGCGCCAGCAGCCCGGGAGCGTTGACGATCACTGAAGCTTTCTTT. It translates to CASSPGALTITEAFF.

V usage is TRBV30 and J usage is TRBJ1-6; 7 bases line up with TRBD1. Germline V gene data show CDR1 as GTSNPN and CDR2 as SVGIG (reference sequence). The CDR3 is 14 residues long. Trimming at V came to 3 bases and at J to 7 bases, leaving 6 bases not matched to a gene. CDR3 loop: CAWRMGQPNSPLHF. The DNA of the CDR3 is TGTGCCTGGAGAATGGGACAGCCAAATTCACCCCTCCACTTT.

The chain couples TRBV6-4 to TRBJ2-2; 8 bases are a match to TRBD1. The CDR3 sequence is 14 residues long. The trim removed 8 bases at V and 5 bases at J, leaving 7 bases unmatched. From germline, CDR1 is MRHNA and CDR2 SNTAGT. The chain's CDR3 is CASRRGQGTGELFF. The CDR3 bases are TGTGCCAGCCGAAGAGGACAGGGTACCGGGGAGCTGTTTTTT.

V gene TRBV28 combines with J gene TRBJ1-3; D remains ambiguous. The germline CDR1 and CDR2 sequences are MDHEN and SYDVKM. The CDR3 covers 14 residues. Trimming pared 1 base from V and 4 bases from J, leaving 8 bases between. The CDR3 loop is CASSLSGGGNTIYF. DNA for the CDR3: TGTGCCAGCAGTTTATCAGGAGGAGGAAACACCATATATTTT.